This T cell receptor (beta chain) emerged from a study of regulatory T cells in long-lasting Graves disease. Overall study: To qualify as persistent, Graves' disease required over 5 years of antithyroid drugs with positive TSH receptor antibodies. General study points: There were preferences for TRBV28, TRBJ1-2 and TRBJ2-5 in persistent disease. Accuracy might have suffered from few samples.

Building of the TCR beta libraries involved iRepertoire HTBI primers and Arm-PCR of CDR3 regions. MiXCR, applied by TCRdb to the multiplex PCR reads, yields one record per CDR3 protein. The sample lists roughly 490,000 distinct CDR3 sequences, approximately 23% occurring once. This clonotype was detected many times. Its antigen is currently unknown. Trimming shortened V by 4 bases and J by 4 bases, and 22 bases separated the two germline ends. The germline CDR1 and CDR2 sequences are MDHEN and SYDVKM. This CDR3 comprises 17 residues. The time point is: persistent/refractory GD, antithyroid drugs over 5 years with positive TRAb. The TCR library used RNA extracted from PBMCs.

The TCR was taken from a female donor with Graves disease. The chain is built from TRBV28 and TRBJ2-5, with TRBD2 as a possible D gene (6 bases). The source material was peripheral blood mononuclear cells (PBMCs), sampled when the disease was refractory, from a patient treated with antithyroid drugs. CDR3 DNA sequence: TGTGCCAGCAGTTACCCCCTCCGCGGGGAAGTCCGAGAGACCCAGTACTTC. It translates to CASSYPLRGEVRETQYF.